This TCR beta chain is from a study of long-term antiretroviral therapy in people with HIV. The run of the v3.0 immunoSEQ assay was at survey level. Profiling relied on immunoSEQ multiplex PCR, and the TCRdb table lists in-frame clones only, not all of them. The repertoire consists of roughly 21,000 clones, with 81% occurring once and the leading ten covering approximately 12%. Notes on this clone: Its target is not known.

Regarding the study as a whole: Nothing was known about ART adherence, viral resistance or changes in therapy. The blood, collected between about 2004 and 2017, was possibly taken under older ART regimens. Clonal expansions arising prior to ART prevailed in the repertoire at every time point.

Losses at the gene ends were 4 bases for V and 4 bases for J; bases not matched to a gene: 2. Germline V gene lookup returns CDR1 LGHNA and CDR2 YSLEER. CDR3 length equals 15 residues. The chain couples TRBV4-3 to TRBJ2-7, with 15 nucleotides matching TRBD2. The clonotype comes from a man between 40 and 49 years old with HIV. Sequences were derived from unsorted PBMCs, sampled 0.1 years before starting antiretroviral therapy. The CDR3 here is CASSPGLAGGYEQYF. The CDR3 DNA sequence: TGCGCCAGCAGCCCAGGACTAGCGGGAGGGTACGAGCAGTACTTC.